This T cell receptor (beta chain) was sequenced for a study of T cells expressing NK-cell markers. On the study more broadly: One of the eight sequenced donors was seronegative, whereas the other seven were HCMV-seropositive. The study, taken as a whole, reports: Several donors likewise had their CD3+CD56-NKG2C+ fraction led by these clonotypes.

TCRdb re-called the 5' RACE reads, yielding one record per CDR3 amino acid sequence without DNA. This table lists approximately 150,000 distinct CDR3 sequences. A remark on this clonotype: No antigen is known for it.

The V gene's germline CDR1 is LGHDT and CDR2 YNNKEL (reference sequence). The CDR3 is 16 residues long. This clonotype was sampled from a woman between 18 and 75 years old in good health. The rearrangement uses TRBV3-1 and TRBJ2-5; the D call of TRBD2 rests on TCRdb alone, since no DNA is present to check it. The sequencing sample was made of blood T cells: a sorted CD56 or NKG2C T cell subset, CD4+ or CD8+ T cells, or bulk PBMC T cells (not recorded which). CDR3 loop: CASSQNLYSLRETQYF.